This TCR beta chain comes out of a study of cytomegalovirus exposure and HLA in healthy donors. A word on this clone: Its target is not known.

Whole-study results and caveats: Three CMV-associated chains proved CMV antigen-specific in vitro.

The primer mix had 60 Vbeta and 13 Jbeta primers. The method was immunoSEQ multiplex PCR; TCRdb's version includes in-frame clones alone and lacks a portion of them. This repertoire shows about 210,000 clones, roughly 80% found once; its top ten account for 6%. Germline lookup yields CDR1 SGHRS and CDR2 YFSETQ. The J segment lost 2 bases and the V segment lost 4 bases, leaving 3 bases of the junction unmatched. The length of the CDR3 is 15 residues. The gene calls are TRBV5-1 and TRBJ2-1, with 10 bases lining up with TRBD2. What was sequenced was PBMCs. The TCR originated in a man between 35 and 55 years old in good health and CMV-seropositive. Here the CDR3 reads CASSGSGRAYNEQFF. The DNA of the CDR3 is TGCGCCAGCAGCGGCAGCGGGAGGGCCTACAATGAGCAGTTCTTC.